The clone carrying this T cell receptor (beta chain) appeared a single time. The data were taken from a study of breast tumors, draining lymph nodes, adjacent tissues. A single record per CDR3 protein comes from TCRdb applying MiXCR to the multiplex PCR reads. Of about 230,000 distinct CDR3 sequences listed, approximately 30% are singletons. Samples came from axillary lymph nodes draining the breast cancer. The germline V gene has CDR1 DFQATT and CDR2 SNEGSKA (reference sequence). After removal of 3 bases from V and 4 bases from J, the junction contained 11 bases not matched to a gene. CDR3 length: 16 amino acids.

Sequencing used axillary lymph node tissue. The J gene is TRBJ2-3, the V gene TRBV20-1, with TRBD2 matching 9 bases. The source is a female donor with breast cancer. Some clones in this sample may be carry-over from other donors' samples. The CDR3 DNA reads TGCAGTGCTAGGGGAATCAGCGGGAGGCAGGCAGATACGCAGTATTTT. This translates into CSARGISGRQADTQYF.